This TCR beta chain was sequenced during a study of T cell clones after liver transplantation. The assay was immunoSEQ multiplex PCR, and TCRdb's table has in-frame clones only and misses some. The data hold several thousand clones, with 75% to 80% observed a single time. Germline-derived CDR1 and CDR2 are SGHRS and YFSETQ. The CDR3 is made up of 15 amino acids. V lost 4 bases, J lost 0 bases, and 13 bases lay in between. The table lists this clone with a count of one. V gene TRBV5-1 combines with J gene TRBJ1-2; D ambiguous. The sample here was CD8+ T cells from blood, taken before liver transplant. The sequence was obtained from a human donor who received a liver transplant. CDR3 bases: TGCGCCAGCAGCCCGGAGATGGTACCTAACTATGGCTACACCTTC. This gives the protein CASSPEMVPNYGYTF.